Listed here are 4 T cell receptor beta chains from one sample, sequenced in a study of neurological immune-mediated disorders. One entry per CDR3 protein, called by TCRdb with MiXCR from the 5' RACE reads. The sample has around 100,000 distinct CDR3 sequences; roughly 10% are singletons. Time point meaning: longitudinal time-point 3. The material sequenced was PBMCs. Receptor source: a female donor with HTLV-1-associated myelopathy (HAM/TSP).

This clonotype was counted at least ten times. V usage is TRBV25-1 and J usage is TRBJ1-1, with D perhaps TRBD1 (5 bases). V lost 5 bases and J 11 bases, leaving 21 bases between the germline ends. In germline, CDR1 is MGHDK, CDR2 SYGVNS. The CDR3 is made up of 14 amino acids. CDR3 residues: CASSTDRQTGLAFF. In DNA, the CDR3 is TGTGCCAGCAGTACCGACCGACAGACGGGGCTGGCTTTCTTT.

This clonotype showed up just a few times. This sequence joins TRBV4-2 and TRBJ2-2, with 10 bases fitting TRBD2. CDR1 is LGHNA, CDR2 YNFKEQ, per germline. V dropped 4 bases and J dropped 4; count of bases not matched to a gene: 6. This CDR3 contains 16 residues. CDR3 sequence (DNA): TGTGCCAGCAGCCGAAGCGGGGGGGCCACCACCGGGGAGCTGTTTTTT. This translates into CASSRSGGATTGELFF.

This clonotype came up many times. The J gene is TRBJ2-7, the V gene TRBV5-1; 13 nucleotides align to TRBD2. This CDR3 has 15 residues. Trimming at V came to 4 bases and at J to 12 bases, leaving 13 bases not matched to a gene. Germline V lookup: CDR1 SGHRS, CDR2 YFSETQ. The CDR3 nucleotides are TGCGCCAGCAGCGTCGGACTAGCGGGGGAAGGTAAACGGTACTTC. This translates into CASSVGLAGEGKRYF.

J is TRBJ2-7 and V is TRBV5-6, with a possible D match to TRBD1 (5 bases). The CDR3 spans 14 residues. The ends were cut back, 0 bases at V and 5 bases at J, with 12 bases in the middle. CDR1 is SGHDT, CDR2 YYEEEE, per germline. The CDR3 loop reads CASSLGQGLDEQYF. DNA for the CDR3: TGTGCCAGCAGCTTGGGGCAGGGTCTCGACGAGCAGTACTTC.